A selection of T cell receptor beta chains follows, all from one sample in a study of metastatic and nonmetastatic thyroid tumors. MiXCR reprocessed the PCR reads for TCRdb. The sample consists of 43,000 or so clones, 16% of them appearing once. The specimen was blood. The receptors come from a female donor with papillary thyroid cancer or a benign thyroid nodule (not recorded which). Some clones in this sample may be carry-over from other donors' samples. The CDR3 runs from the conserved cysteine through the conserved F or W. The order of the fields is clone size, V gene, D gene, J gene, CDR3 protein, CDR3 DNA. A D gene is named only where the DNA matches it firmly. Expanded clones get a size class; other rows say once, few or many, or leave the size out.

clone_size: many
v_call: TRBV28
d_call: -
j_call: TRBJ1-2
cdr3_aa: CASTKSQGYYGYTF
cdr3_nt: TGTGCCAGCACCAAATCCCAGGGTTACTATGGCTACACCTTC

clone_size: -
v_call: TRBV3-1
d_call: TRBD1
j_call: TRBJ1-2
cdr3_aa: CASSPLTGAGGYTF
cdr3_nt: TGTGCCAGCAGCCCTCTAACAGGGGCCGGTGGCTACACCTTC

clone_size: -
v_call: TRBV2
d_call: -
j_call: TRBJ2-3
cdr3_aa: CASSQQDTQYF
cdr3_nt: TGTGCCAGCAGTCAGCAAGATACGCAGTATTTT

clone_size: many
v_call: TRBV11-3
d_call: -
j_call: TRBJ2-3
cdr3_aa: CASSRGTSTDTQYF
cdr3_nt: TGTGCCAGCAGCCGAGGGACTTCCACAGATACGCAGTATTTT

clone_size: many
v_call: TRBV15
d_call: -
j_call: TRBJ2-5
cdr3_aa: CATSRDMETQYF
cdr3_nt: TGTGCCACCAGCAGAGATATGGAGACCCAGTACTTC

clone_size: few
v_call: TRBV20-1
d_call: -
j_call: TRBJ1-2
cdr3_aa: CSARVKGCYTF
cdr3_nt: TGCAGTGCGAGGGTTAAGGGTTGCTACACCTTC

clone_size: -
v_call: TRBV29-1
d_call: TRBD2
j_call: TRBJ2-3
cdr3_aa: CSVGTSGGTDTQYF
cdr3_nt: TGCAGCGTTGGGACTAGCGGGGGCACAGATACGCAGTATTTT

clone_size: many
v_call: TRBV3-1
d_call: -
j_call: TRBJ2-2
cdr3_aa: CASSQVSGELFF
cdr3_nt: TGTGCCAGCAGCCAAGTTTCTGGGGAGCTGTTTTTT

clone_size: -
v_call: TRBV6-1
d_call: TRBD1
j_call: TRBJ2-3
cdr3_aa: CASSRDRSTDTQYF
cdr3_nt: TGTGCCAGCAGCCGGGACAGAAGCACAGATACGCAGTATTTT

clone_size: many
v_call: TRBV11-2
d_call: -
j_call: TRBJ1-2
cdr3_aa: CASSLEGEGYTF
cdr3_nt: TGTGCCAGCAGCTTAGAGGGGGAGGGCTACACCTTC

clone_size: -
v_call: TRBV11-3
d_call: -
j_call: TRBJ1-1
cdr3_aa: CASSSGRYNTEAFF
cdr3_nt: TGTGCCAGCAGCTCCGGACGGTATAACACTGAAGCTTTCTTT

clone_size: few
v_call: TRBV15
d_call: -
j_call: TRBJ2-7
cdr3_aa: CATSRGGSGGYYEQYF
cdr3_nt: TGTGCCACGAGCAGAGGGGGGAGCGGAGGCTACTACGAGCAGTACTTC

clone_size: many
v_call: TRBV7-6
d_call: TRBD2
j_call: TRBJ2-1
cdr3_aa: CASSLGWEGQDEQFF
cdr3_nt: TGTGCCAGCAGCTTAGGGTGGGAGGGCCAGGATGAGCAGTTCTTC

clone_size: many
v_call: TRBV11-2
d_call: TRBD1
j_call: TRBJ2-5
cdr3_aa: CASSQQGARETQYF
cdr3_nt: TGTGCCAGCAGTCAACAGGGGGCGCGGGAGACCCAGTACTTC

clone_size: -
v_call: TRBV5-1
d_call: TRBD1
j_call: TRBJ2-7
cdr3_aa: CASSLKPTGDRVSYEQYF
cdr3_nt: TGCGCCAGCAGCTTGAAACCGACTGGGGACAGGGTTTCGTACGAGCAGTACTTC

clone_size: many
v_call: TRBV27
d_call: -
j_call: TRBJ2-1
cdr3_aa: CASSSGRPYNEQFF
cdr3_nt: TGTGCCAGCAGCTCAGGACGGCCCTACAATGAGCAGTTCTTC

clone_size: many
v_call: TRBV6-5
d_call: TRBD1
j_call: TRBJ2-3
cdr3_aa: CASSYGGQFTDTQYF
cdr3_nt: TGTGCCAGCAGTTACGGGGGACAGTTCACAGATACGCAGTATTTT

clone_size: -
v_call: TRBV6-9
d_call: TRBD2
j_call: TRBJ2-7
cdr3_aa: CASSLGLAGEDEQYF
cdr3_nt: TGCGCCAGCAGCCTTGGACTAGCGGGAGAAGACGAGCAGTACTTC

clone_size: many
v_call: TRBV28
d_call: TRBD1
j_call: TRBJ2-7
cdr3_aa: CASRTTGTAAYEQYF
cdr3_nt: TGTGCCAGCAGGACAACCGGGACAGCAGCCTACGAGCAGTACTTC

clone_size: many
v_call: TRBV11-2
d_call: -
j_call: TRBJ1-5
cdr3_aa: CASSIGRDQPQHF
cdr3_nt: TGTGCCAGCAGCATAGGAAGGGATCAGCCCCAGCATTTT

clone_size: -
v_call: TRBV7-9
d_call: -
j_call: TRBJ1-5
cdr3_aa: CASSYYQGFNQPQHF
cdr3_nt: TGTGCCAGCAGCTATTACCAGGGGTTTAATCAGCCCCAGCATTTT

clone_size: -
v_call: TRBV6-2/TRBV6-3
d_call: TRBD1
j_call: TRBJ1-2
cdr3_aa: CASIYSLHGTGESLYGYTF
cdr3_nt: TGTGCCAGCATTTACTCTCTCCACGGTACAGGGGAATCTCTCTATGGCTACACCTTC

clone_size: many
v_call: TRBV27
d_call: -
j_call: TRBJ1-2
cdr3_aa: CASSLSPAHALRGYTF
cdr3_nt: TGTGCCAGCAGTTTATCGCCAGCTCATGCATTGCGTGGCTACACCTTC

clone_size: few
v_call: TRBV6-1
d_call: -
j_call: TRBJ2-3
cdr3_aa: CASRNRGSSTDTQYF
cdr3_nt: TGTGCCAGCAGAAACAGAGGCAGCAGCACAGATACGCAGTATTTT

clone_size: few
v_call: TRBV27
d_call: TRBD1
j_call: TRBJ2-5
cdr3_aa: CASSSGQEGLETQYF
cdr3_nt: TGTGCCAGCAGCTCGGGACAGGAGGGACTCGAGACCCAGTACTTC

clone_size: many
v_call: TRBV29-1
d_call: TRBD1
j_call: TRBJ2-4
cdr3_aa: CSATEDRNIQYF
cdr3_nt: TGCAGCGCTACAGAGGACAGGAACATTCAGTACTTC

clone_size: medium-sized
v_call: TRBV6-1
d_call: -
j_call: TRBJ1-6
cdr3_aa: CASRDVRAPLHF
cdr3_nt: TGTGCCAGCAGGGACGTTAGGGCACCCCTCCACTTT

clone_size: many
v_call: TRBV6-1
d_call: -
j_call: TRBJ1-5
cdr3_aa: CASSEALLRGNNQPQHF
cdr3_nt: TGTGCCAGCAGTGAAGCACTACTCAGGGGTAACAATCAGCCCCAGCATTTT

clone_size: many
v_call: TRBV28
d_call: -
j_call: TRBJ1-2
cdr3_aa: CASTPQGLGYTF
cdr3_nt: TGTGCCAGCACCCCCCAGGGCCTTGGCTACACCTTC

clone_size: many
v_call: TRBV27
d_call: -
j_call: TRBJ1-2
cdr3_aa: CASSTGGNYGYTF
cdr3_nt: TGTGCCAGCAGTACGGGGGGCAACTATGGCTACACCTTC

clone_size: -
v_call: TRBV5-1
d_call: TRBD2
j_call: TRBJ2-2
cdr3_aa: CASSQLAGGNTGELFF
cdr3_nt: TGCGCCAGCAGCCAACTAGCGGGAGGGAACACCGGGGAGCTGTTTTTT

clone_size: few
v_call: TRBV9
d_call: -
j_call: TRBJ2-7
cdr3_aa: CASRPEYSSSYEQYF
cdr3_nt: TGTGCCAGCAGGCCCGAGTACAGCAGCTCCTACGAGCAGTACTTC

clone_size: many
v_call: TRBV6-1
d_call: TRBD1
j_call: TRBJ2-1
cdr3_aa: CASSESGQGSDEQFF
cdr3_nt: TGTGCCAGCAGTGAATCTGGACAGGGGTCAGATGAGCAGTTCTTC

clone_size: few
v_call: TRBV6-1
d_call: -
j_call: TRBJ2-1
cdr3_aa: CASSQPRDSHYNEQFF
cdr3_nt: TGTGCCAGCAGCCAACCCCGCGACAGTCACTACAATGAGCAGTTCTTC

clone_size: many
v_call: TRBV6-1
d_call: TRBD1
j_call: TRBJ1-5
cdr3_aa: CASRKTSGTETQPQHF
cdr3_nt: TGTGCCAGCAGGAAAACTTCCGGGACAGAGACTCAGCCCCAGCATTTT

clone_size: many
v_call: TRBV12-3/TRBV12-4
d_call: -
j_call: TRBJ1-5
cdr3_aa: CASSWSSGGPSPQHF
cdr3_nt: TGTGCCAGCAGTTGGTCCTCAGGAGGGCCCTCGCCCCAGCATTTT

clone_size: many
v_call: TRBV3-1
d_call: -
j_call: TRBJ2-1
cdr3_aa: CASSRLNGYNEQFF
cdr3_nt: TGTGCCAGCAGCCGCCTCAACGGGTACAATGAGCAGTTCTTC

clone_size: many
v_call: TRBV20-1
d_call: TRBD1
j_call: TRBJ1-5
cdr3_aa: CSAHGTGNQPQHF
cdr3_nt: TGCAGTGCGCACGGGACAGGCAATCAGCCCCAGCATTTT

clone_size: many
v_call: TRBV2
d_call: TRBD1
j_call: TRBJ1-6
cdr3_aa: CASNKGQGSSPLHF
cdr3_nt: TGTGCCAGCAACAAGGGACAGGGTAGTTCACCCCTCCACTTT

clone_size: many
v_call: TRBV28
d_call: TRBD1
j_call: TRBJ1-5
cdr3_aa: CASRRTGGNNQPQHF
cdr3_nt: TGTGCCAGCAGGAGGACAGGGGGCAACAATCAGCCCCAGCATTTT

clone_size: -
v_call: TRBV6-6
d_call: -
j_call: TRBJ1-2
cdr3_aa: CASSYQGKVGYTF
cdr3_nt: TGTGCCAGCAGTTACCAGGGGAAGGTTGGCTACACCTTC

clone_size: -
v_call: TRBV6-4
d_call: TRBD2
j_call: TRBJ2-3
cdr3_aa: CASSDSGTSGTDTQYF
cdr3_nt: TGTGCCAGCAGTGACAGTGGAACTAGCGGGACCGATACGCAGTATTTT

clone_size: -
v_call: TRBV9
d_call: -
j_call: TRBJ1-2
cdr3_aa: CASTPGGADYGYAF
cdr3_nt: TGTGCCAGCACCCCTGGAGGGGCCGACTATGGCTACGCCTTC

clone_size: -
v_call: TRBV5-1
d_call: -
j_call: TRBJ1-6
cdr3_aa: CASSLVGGYNSPLHF
cdr3_nt: TGCGCCAGCAGCCTGGTTGGGGGTTATAATTCACCCCTCCACTTT

clone_size: many
v_call: TRBV11-3
d_call: -
j_call: TRBJ1-3
cdr3_aa: CASSFEGFSGNTIYF
cdr3_nt: TGTGCCAGCAGCTTCGAGGGGTTCTCTGGAAACACCATATATTTT

clone_size: few
v_call: TRBV2
d_call: -
j_call: TRBJ2-1
cdr3_aa: CASTTGNEQFF
cdr3_nt: TGTGCCAGTACGACGGGGAATGAGCAGTTCTTC

clone_size: -
v_call: TRBV12-3/TRBV12-4
d_call: TRBD1
j_call: TRBJ1-2
cdr3_aa: CVSSLEGALAEGYTF
cdr3_nt: TGTGTCAGCAGTTTAGAGGGGGCCCTAGCGGAGGGCTACACCTTC